This T cell receptor beta chain was captured by sequencing in a study of OX40 agonist ivuxolimab in advanced cancers. Study-level background: Dose-escalation patients suffered from hepatocellular carcinoma, melanoma, renal cell or head and neck cancer.

Germline assignment: CDR1 SGHVS and CDR2 FQNEAQ. V was clipped by 8 bases and J by 2 bases, with 12 bases between them. The length of the CDR3 is 13 residues. Clones were read by immunoSEQ multiplex PCR, and TCRdb kept only the in-frame ones, dropping some. The repertoire has 75,000 to 90,000 clones, about 90% of them found once; the top ten carry approximately 2.9%. Sequencing was performed on CD4+ or CD8+ T cells sorted from blood, taken in a trial of the OX40 agonist ivuxolimab. The origin of this receptor is an adult with an advanced solid tumor such as melanoma, head and neck, liver or kidney cancer. The gene calls are TRBV7-8 and TRBJ1-1, with D perhaps matching TRBD1 (6 bases). DNA for the CDR3: TGTGCCAGCGCCCGGGACACTAACACTGAAGCTTTCTTT. Translation gives CASARDTNTEAFF.